Sequencing of this T cell receptor beta chain was carried out in a study of blood T cell repertoires in COVID-19. Study-wide background: Samples taken during acute and convalescent COVID-19 were collected in the United States, Italy and Spain. Nucleic acid was either cDNA or gDNA, and it came from T cells, B-cell-depleted T cells, or PBMCs.

CDR1 LNHDA and CDR2 SQIVND come from the germline V gene (reference sequence). The CDR3 is 13 residues long. The V gene lost 2 bases and the J gene lost 6 bases, with 9 bases spanning the gap. This clone was seen a handful of times. Study processing details: The authors estimated nucleated cell counts from reference gene primer amplification. Clones were sequenced by immunoSEQ multiplex PCR, and TCRdb holds only the in-frame ones, with some missing. V and J calls and clone size are given by that table; D and trimming were obtained from the DNA. The sample contains under 450,000 clones, 70% to 90% of which appear only once.

The TCR was taken from a woman aged 55-70 years with COVID-19, enrolled during active disease. V usage is TRBV19 and J usage is TRBJ2-3; D gene unclear. Source material: peripheral blood. The CDR3 protein is CASSIYNKDTQYF. The DNA of the CDR3 is TGTGCCAGTAGTATATACAACAAGGATACGCAGTATTTT.